The 20 T cell receptor beta chains listed next were all sequenced from one sample in a study of CD8 T cells in ankylosing spondylitis. Study outcomes and limitations: What seemed typical of ankylosing spondylitis blood was a TCR beta motif built from fewer than ten highly homologous variants.

Antigen specificity for these receptors is unknown. TCRdb redid the calling of the 5' RACE reads with MiXCR, one entry per CDR3 protein. The table lists 250,000 to 350,000 distinct CDR3 sequences, 8% of them singletons, with about 14% in the top ten. Source material: blood, either unsorted or a sorted T cell fraction (not recorded which). The receptors stem from a male donor with ankylosing spondylitis.

V and J are TRBV20-1 and TRBJ2-3, with 11 positions matching TRBD2. V shed 8 bases and J 2 bases; nucleotides not matched to a gene: 9. The CDR3 is made up of 15 amino acids. Germline CDR1 and CDR2: DFQATT and SNEGSKA (reference sequence). The CDR3 sequence: CSRFSGRALTDTQYF. CDR3 in DNA: TGCAGTCGTTTTAGCGGGAGGGCCCTCACAGATACGCAGTATTTT.

This clonotype was observed a few times. This sequence joins TRBV18 and TRBJ1-2, with D possibly being TRBD1 (6 bases). Germline V gene sequence: CDR1 KGHSH, CDR2 LQKENI. The CDR3 has 16 residues. The V end was cut by 5 bases, the J end by 0 bases, with 16 bases between. The CDR3 DNA is TGTGCCAGCTCAGAGATTACCGGGACACCTAACTATGGCTACACCTTC. Its translation is CASSEITGTPNYGYTF.

This clonotype was detected a few times. V and J are TRBV7-9 and TRBJ2-1, with D perhaps matching TRBD2 (6 bases). The CDR3 contains 13 residues. Germline lookup yields CDR1 SEHNR and CDR2 FQNEAQ (reference sequence). Trimming removed 5 bases at V and 3 bases at J, with 8 bases between. CDR3 nucleotide sequence: TGTGCCAGCAGCAGACTAGTCTACAATGAGCAGTTCTTC. Its protein is CASSRLVYNEQFF.

This chain uses TRBV10-1 with TRBJ2-2; D possibly corresponds to TRBD2 (5 bases). V lost 3 bases and J 0 bases, leaving 8 bases between the germline ends. The CDR3 has 15 residues. The V gene's germline CDR1 is WNHNN and CDR2 SYGVQD (reference sequence). The CDR3 region is CASSDPGANTGELFF. The CDR3 DNA reads as TGCGCCAGCAGTGACCCCGGGGCGAACACCGGGGAGCTGTTTTTT.

In this sample, this clonotype turned up a few times. V is TRBV9 and J is TRBJ2-5; D tentatively fits TRBD1 or TRBD2 (5 bases each). The CDR3 is made up of 14 amino acids. Germline V lookup: CDR1 SGDLS, CDR2 YYNGEE. V was pared by 4 bases and J by 5 bases, with 15 bases between. The CDR3 spells CASSPRGPPETQYF. The CDR3 bases are TGTGCCAGCAGCCCCCGGGGCCCGCCGGAGACCCAGTACTTC.

The chain has TRBV15 and TRBJ2-5, with D possibly matching TRBD2 (5 bases). V lost 1 base and J 1 base, leaving 16 bases between the germline ends. Germline-derived CDR1 and CDR2 are LNHNV and YYDKDF (reference sequence). The CDR3 totals 17 residues. For the CDR3, the DNA is TGTGCCACCAGCAGAGGATTTACGCGGGTTTCCCAAGAGACCCAGTACTTC. This codes for CATSRGFTRVSQETQYF.

V usage is TRBV10-3 and J usage is TRBJ2-7; no firm D call. V gave up 0 bases and J gave up 4 bases, with 13 bases separating them. The germline CDR1 and CDR2 sequences are ENHRY and SYGVKD. This CDR3 is built from 15 residues. Here the CDR3 reads CAISESAGGPYEQYF. The CDR3 DNA reads TGTGCCATCAGTGAGTCCGCCGGTGGGCCTTACGAGCAGTACTTC.

This clonotype was observed a few times. The chain couples TRBV20-1 to TRBJ2-1, with 15 bases matching TRBD2. This CDR3 region has 15 residues. Trimming took 8 bases from V and 12 from J; bases not matched to a gene: 14. CDR1 DFQATT and CDR2 SNEGSKA come from the germline V gene (reference sequence). As DNA, the CDR3 is TGCAGTTACAGGGGACTAGCGGGAGGACTTTTGGGGCAGTTCTTC. Translation: CSYRGLAGGLLGQFF.

The sample holds a few counts of this clonotype. This rearrangement joins TRBV2 to TRBJ1-5; 11 nucleotides agree with TRBD1. With V trimmed by 9 bases and J by 3 bases, 7 bases remained unmatched. The CDR3 totals 15 residues. Germline-derived CDR1 and CDR2 are SNHLY and FYNNEI. As DNA, the CDR3 is TGTGCCAGTGTTGGGACAGGGGGTGTCAATCAGCCCCAGCATTTT. It encodes CASVGTGGVNQPQHF.

V usage is TRBV7-3 and J usage is TRBJ2-1; D remains ambiguous. This CDR3 has 13 amino acids. Trimming removed 7 bases at V and 6 bases at J, with 13 bases between. Per germline, CDR1 SGHTA and CDR2 FQGTGA. CDR3 loop: CASTPKNSNEQFF. DNA for the CDR3: TGTGCCAGCACCCCAAAAAACAGCAATGAGCAGTTCTTC.

The CDR3 reads CASSLEPHPTDTQYF. The CDR3, as DNA: TGTGCCAGCAGCTTAGAGCCCCACCCCACAGATACGCAGTATTTT. The chain is built from TRBV7-3 and TRBJ2-3; D gene uncertain. Germline V lookup: CDR1 SGHTA, CDR2 FQGTGA. Between the trimmed V and J ends, which lost 2 bases and 2 bases, there was a span of 11 bases. The CDR3 has 15 residues.

This clonotype was picked up a small number of times. V gene TRBV7-8 combines with J gene TRBJ2-1, with D tentatively TRBD1 or TRBD2 (7 bases each). The CDR3 runs to 15 residues. The germline gives CDR1 SGHVS, CDR2 FQNEAQ. Trimming took off 4 bases at V and 8 bases at J, with 18 bases between the two ends. In DNA, the CDR3 is TGTGCCAGCAGCTCGACAGGGAGGGAATTCCATGAGCAGTTCTTC. Translating gives CASSSTGREFHEQFF.

This clonotype was observed a handful of times. The chain joins TRBV20-1 to TRBJ1-2, with D perhaps matching TRBD1 (5 bases). Trimming left V 6 bases short and J 7 bases short, with 18 bases between. The germline gives CDR1 DFQATT, CDR2 SNEGSKA (reference sequence). The CDR3 sequence is 13 residues long. CDR3 nucleotide sequence: TGCAGTGCAAGCTACTGGGGGGGACCTGGCTACACCTTC. Amino acids: CSASYWGGPGYTF.

The CDR3 DNA follows: TGTGCCAGCAGTGCGAGGGACAGGTACTACGAGCAGTACTTC. This gives the protein CASSARDRYYEQYF. J is TRBJ2-7 and V is TRBV12-3 or TRBV12-4; 8 positions match TRBD1. The CDR3 is 14 amino acids. The V gene end was trimmed by 5 bases and the J gene end by 3 bases; junction bases not matched to a gene: 6.

This clonotype was picked up many times. The chain has TRBV7-6 and TRBJ2-3; 8 bases are a match to TRBD2. J was trimmed by 3 bases and V by 6 bases; bases with no gene match: 8. Germline CDR1 is SGHVS and CDR2 is FNYEAQ. CDR3 length equals 15 residues. The DNA for the CDR3 is TGTGCCAGCAGTGGGGGACTAGAGGCGACAGATACGCAGTATTTT. Protein sequence: CASSGGLEATDTQYF. Full variable domain (remainder filled in from reference TRBV7-6 and TRBJ2-3): GAGVSQSPRYKVTKRGQDVALRCDPISGHVSLYWYRQALGQGPEFLTYFNYEAQQDKSGLPNDRFSAERPEGSISTLTIQRTEQRDSAMYRCASSGGLEATDTQYFGPGTRLTVL.

This clonotype was seen a few times. V and J are TRBV9 and TRBJ2-7, with D possibly matching TRBD1 (5 bases). Germline assignment: CDR1 SGDLS and CDR2 YYNGEE. V shed 2 bases and J shed 2 bases, with 11 bases lying between them. This CDR3 has 14 amino acids. The CDR3 DNA follows: TGTGCCAGCAGCGTGGACATATTCCCCTACGAGCAGTACTTC. Protein product: CASSVDIFPYEQYF. Based on the CDR3 plus reference TRBV9 and TRBJ2-7, the full variable domain is DSGVTQTPKHLITATGQRVTLRCSPRSGDLSVYWYQQSLDQGLQFLIQYYNGEERAKGNILERFSAQQFPDLHSELNLSSLELGDSALYFCASSVDIFPYEQYFGPGTRLTVT.

This chain connects TRBV5-1 to TRBJ2-1; TRBD2 aligns across 11 bases. The germline V gene encodes CDR1 SGHRS and CDR2 YFSETQ. Trimming took 2 bases from V and 6 from J; bases not matched to a gene: 4. The length of the CDR3 is 15 residues. CDR3 protein: CASSFRTSGRNEQFF. The DNA for the CDR3 is TGCGCCAGCAGCTTTCGGACTAGCGGGCGCAATGAGCAGTTCTTC.

In this sample, this clonotype turned up a few times. An end of the junction differs from the germline gene, which may be a read error. The V gene is TRBV3-1, the J gene TRBJ2-7, with unresolved D. CDR1 LGHDT and CDR2 YNNKEL come from the germline V gene (reference sequence). This CDR3 has 14 amino acids. In DNA, the CDR3 is TGTGCCAGCAGCCATTCCCCCGCAGACGTCAAACCCCTCTTC. Its translation: CASSHSPADVKPLF.

This clonotype came up a few times. The chain employs TRBV5-1 and TRBJ1-1; the D is unclear. The CDR3 has 15 amino acids. The V end was cut by 1 base, the J end by 1 base, with 11 bases between. Germline CDR1 and CDR2: SGHRS and YFSETQ. This CDR3 reads CASSLRTSRNTEAFF. DNA for the CDR3: TGCGCCAGCAGCTTGCGCACAAGCCGGAACACTGAAGCTTTCTTT.

This clonotype was counted only a few times. V gene TRBV5-1 combines with J gene TRBJ2-3, with TRBD2 matching 10 bases. Unmatched junction bases numbered 5, after V lost 3 bases and J lost 4 bases. This CDR3 spans 15 amino acids. Germline values: CDR1 SGHRS, CDR2 YFSETQ. Here the CDR3 DNA reads TGCGCCAGCAGCTCTAGCGGGAGTGTAGCAGATACGCAGTATTTT. Amino acids: CASSSSGSVADTQYF.